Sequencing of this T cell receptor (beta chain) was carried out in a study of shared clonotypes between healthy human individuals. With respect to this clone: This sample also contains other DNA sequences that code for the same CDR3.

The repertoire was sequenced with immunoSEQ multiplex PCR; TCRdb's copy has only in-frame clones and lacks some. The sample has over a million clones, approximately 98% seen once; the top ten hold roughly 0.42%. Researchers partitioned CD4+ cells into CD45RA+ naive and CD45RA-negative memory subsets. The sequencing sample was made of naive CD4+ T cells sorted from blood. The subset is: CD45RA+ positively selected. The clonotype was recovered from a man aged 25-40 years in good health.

The CDR3 sequence is CASSRTSGYEQYF. The CDR3 region has the DNA TGTGCCAGCAGCAGGACTAGCGGGTACGAGCAGTACTTC. J is TRBJ2-7 and V is TRBV7-8; 11 bases agree with TRBD2. The CDR3 is 13 residues long. After removal of 5 bases from V and 4 bases from J, the junction contained 1 base not matched to a gene. The germline CDR1 and CDR2 sequences are SGHVS and FQNEAQ.